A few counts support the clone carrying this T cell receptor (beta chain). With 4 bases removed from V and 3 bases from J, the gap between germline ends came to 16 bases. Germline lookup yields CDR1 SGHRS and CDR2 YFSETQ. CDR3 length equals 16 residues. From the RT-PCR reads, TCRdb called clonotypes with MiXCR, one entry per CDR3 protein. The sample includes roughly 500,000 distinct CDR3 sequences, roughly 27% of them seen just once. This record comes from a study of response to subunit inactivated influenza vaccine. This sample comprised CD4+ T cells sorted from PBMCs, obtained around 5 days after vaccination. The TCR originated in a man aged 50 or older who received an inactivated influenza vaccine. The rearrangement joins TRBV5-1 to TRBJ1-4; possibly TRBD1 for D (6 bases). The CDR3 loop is CASSLDSWIPNEKLFF. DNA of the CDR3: TGCGCCAGCAGCCTGGACAGTTGGATACCTAATGAAAAACTGTTTTTT.